Below are 23 T cell receptor beta chains sequenced from a single sample in a study of blood T cells in healthy people across ages. A second roughly 6 to 11 cycle PCR used barcoded and J-beta primers. A single record per CDR3 protein comes from TCRdb applying MiXCR to the 5' RACE reads. The table lists about 800,000 distinct CDR3 sequences, 55% to 70% of them singletons. Sequencing input: blood. All receptors derive from a man aged 30 to 39 in good health.

This chain joins TRBV7-9 and TRBJ1-1; 10 bases are shared with TRBD1. The CDR3 has 16 amino acids. V gave up 5 bases and J gave up 3 bases; unmatched junction bases: 9. Germline V gives CDR1 SEHNR, CDR2 FQNEAQ (reference sequence). This CDR3 reads CASSLGTGEAHTEAFF. The CDR3 coding sequence is TGTGCCAGCAGCCTCGGGACAGGGGAGGCCCACACTGAAGCTTTCTTT.

The chain recombines TRBV13 with TRBJ2-5; TRBD2 matches 12 bases. The CDR3 is made up of 14 amino acids. Germline trimming cut 5 bases from V and 4 bases from J; bases unmatched to any gene: 2. Germline lookup yields CDR1 PRHDT and CDR2 FYEKMQ (reference sequence). The CDR3 here is CASSPTSGRETQYF. Here the CDR3 DNA reads TGTGCCAGCAGCCCGACTAGCGGGAGAGAGACCCAGTACTTC.

This clonotype was seen a single time. The chain joins TRBV12-3 or TRBV12-4 to TRBJ2-4; D may be TRBD1 (5 bases). The DNA matches TRBJ2-7 better at its end, which makes the J call doubtful. This CDR3 spans 13 amino acids. The CDR3 nucleotides read TGTGCCAGCAGTCGCGCAGGGTTGCACGAGCAGTACTTC. This codes for CASSRAGLHEQYF.

V usage is TRBV5-1 and J usage is TRBJ2-2, with D uncertain. The V gene lost 0 bases and the J gene lost 5 bases, with 14 bases spanning the gap. Germline V CDR1 and CDR2: SGHRS, YFSETQ. The CDR3 sequence is 16 residues long. The CDR3 sequence: CASSLEGRPSTGELFF. The CDR3 bases are TGCGCCAGCAGCTTGGAGGGCCGCCCTAGTACCGGGGAGCTGTTTTTT.

Written as DNA, the CDR3 is TGCAGTGCTAGAGATTCGGAGACCGGAAGTGGCTACACCTTC. It encodes CSARDSETGSGYTF. The rearrangement links TRBV20-1 to TRBJ1-2; D not resolved. CDR3 length: 14 residues. Germline V lookup: CDR1 DFQATT, CDR2 SNEGSKA (reference sequence). V was cut by 0 bases and J by 7 bases, with 15 bases left in between.

The chain combines TRBV7-2 with TRBJ2-3, with D perhaps matching TRBD2 (5 bases). V was trimmed by 0 bases and J by 6 bases, leaving 10 bases between them. The V gene's germline CDR1 is SGHTA and CDR2 FQGNSA. This CDR3 region has 14 residues. Here the CDR3 DNA reads TGTGCCAGCAGCTTAGCGGAGTCGGGGGATACGCAGTATTTT. Protein product: CASSLAESGDTQYF.

The chain carries TRBV10-3 and TRBJ1-1, with 7 nucleotides matching TRBD1. V shed 4 bases, J shed 1 base, and the junction held 0 bases outside the gene matches. The CDR3 has 13 amino acids. Germline CDR1 reads ENHRY; CDR2 reads SYGVKD. The CDR3 loop reads CAISGQGNTEAFF. CDR3 sequence (DNA): TGTGCCATCAGTGGACAGGGGAACACTGAAGCTTTCTTT.

The genes are TRBV29-1 and TRBJ2-5; tentatively, D is TRBD1 (5 bases). CDR3 length: 13 amino acids. CDR1 is SQVTM and CDR2 is ANQGSEA in the germline V gene. V was pared by 3 bases and J by 5 bases, with 13 bases between. The CDR3 reads CSVDISGYETQYF. The CDR3 DNA follows: TGCAGCGTTGATATTTCAGGGTATGAGACCCAGTACTTC. The whole variable domain, filled in from reference TRBV29-1 and TRBJ2-5, reads SAVISQKPSRDICQRGTSLTIQCQVDSQVTMMFWYRQQPGQSLTLIATANQGSEATYESGFVIDKFPISRPNLTFSTLTVSNMSPEDSSIYLCSVDISGYETQYFGPGTRLLVL.

Details on this clonotype: A much larger clone differs by one base, so this may be a read error. This chain links TRBV7-8 with TRBJ2-5; no clear D gene. The germline gives CDR1 SGHVS, CDR2 FQNEAQ. V shed 1 base and J shed 11 bases, with 20 bases lying between them. The CDR3 spans 15 residues. The CDR3 loop is CASSLGTSFHNEQYF. The CDR3 DNA sequence: TGTGCCAGCAGCTTAGGGACCTCGTTTCACAATGAGCAGTACTTC. The entire variable domain, with the rest obtained from reference TRBV7-8 and TRBJ2-5, is as follows: GAGVSQSPRYKVAKRGQDVALRCDPISGHVSLFWYQQALGQGPEFLTYFQNEAQLDKSGLPSDRFFAERPEGSVSTLKIQRTQQEDSAVYLCASSLGTSFHNEQYFGPGTRLLVL.

The rearrangement joins TRBV6-5 to TRBJ2-7; possibly TRBD1 or TRBD2 for D (5 bases each). This CDR3 contains 12 residues. The V and J ends lost 7 bases and 7 bases respectively, with 14 bases between them. The germline V gene encodes CDR1 MNHEY and CDR2 SVGAGI. CDR3 nucleotide sequence: TGTGCCAGCAAGGAGGCAGGGAGAGAGCAGTACTTC. Translated, it gives CASKEAGREQYF.

V and J are TRBV7-2 and TRBJ1-1; D remains unclear. Germline values: CDR1 SGHTA, CDR2 FQGNSA. V was shortened by 5 bases and J by 0 bases, with 7 bases between the two germline ends. The CDR3 length is 13 residues. CDR3: CASSLPMNTEAFF. The CDR3, as DNA: TGTGCCAGCAGCCTCCCGATGAACACTGAAGCTTTCTTT.

This clonotype showed up just a few times. V and J are TRBV21-1 and TRBJ1-2. TRBV21-1 is reported as a pseudogene. The CDR3 is 16 amino acids. For the CDR3, the DNA is TGTGCCAGCAGCCTACGGGCTAGACCCCCTAACTATGGCTACACCTTC. It specifies CASSLRARPPNYGYTF.

The chain is built from TRBV7-2 and TRBJ2-5, with 7 bases that match TRBD1. V dropped 0 bases and J dropped 7; count of bases not matched to a gene: 2. The CDR3 contains 13 residues. Germline CDR1 SGHTA, CDR2 FQGNSA. This CDR3 is CASSLARQGTQYF. The CDR3 DNA is TGTGCCAGCAGCTTAGCCCGACAGGGGACCCAGTACTTC.

V gene TRBV25-1 combines with J gene TRBJ2-6, with D unclear. From germline, CDR1 is MGHDK and CDR2 SYGVNS. CDR3 length: 13 residues. The V and J ends lost 9 bases and 0 bases respectively, with 6 bases between them. CDR3: CARLSSGANVLTF. The CDR3 DNA reads TGTGCCAGGTTATCCTCTGGGGCCAACGTCCTGACTTTC.

This chain uses TRBV6-1 with TRBJ2-5; D might be TRBD2 (6 bases). The CDR3 contains 15 residues. The germline CDR1 and CDR2 sequences are MNHNS and SASEGT. V lost 6 bases, J lost 0 bases, and 14 bases lay in between. The CDR3 nucleotides are TGTGCCAGCAGCGTTGGCGGGGTTCACCAAGAGACCCAGTACTTC. Translation: CASSVGGVHQETQYF.

This clonotype appeared many times. V is TRBV11-1 and J is TRBJ2-7, with a weak D call TRBD2 (6 bases). Germline V gene lookup returns CDR1 SGHAT and CDR2 FQDESV (reference sequence). CDR3 length: 13 amino acids. V was shortened by 5 bases and J by 5 bases, with 13 bases between the two germline ends. The CDR3 reads CASSPTSYHEQYF. Here the CDR3 DNA reads TGTGCCAGCAGCCCCACTAGCTACCACGAGCAGTACTTC.

CDR3 amino acids: CASSPRRDRYHEQFF. The CDR3, as DNA: TGTGCCAGCAGTCCCCGGAGGGACAGGTATCATGAGCAGTTCTTC. The genes are TRBV12-3 or TRBV12-4 and TRBJ2-1; 8 bases agree with TRBD1. CDR3 size: 15 residues. J lost 8 bases, V lost 5 bases, and 11 bases had no gene match.

The chain uses TRBV20-1 and TRBJ1-6; 7 bases agree with TRBD1. V lost 0 bases and J lost 2; bases outside the gene matches: 16. CDR3 length equals 20 residues. CDR1 and CDR2 from the germline V gene are DFQATT and SNEGSKA (reference sequence). The CDR3 DNA reads as TGCAGTGCTAGAGATCGGGCAGGGGGTTACCTGGGTGCCTATAATTCACCCCTCCACTTT. This codes for CSARDRAGGYLGAYNSPLHF.

The chain combines TRBV7-8 with TRBJ2-7; D gene ambiguous. The CDR3 covers 16 residues. V lost 2 bases and J lost 2, with 16 bases in between. Germline V gene sequence: CDR1 SGHVS, CDR2 FQNEAQ. The CDR3 loop is CASSLSRAVATYEQYF. In nucleotides, the CDR3 is TGTGCCAGCAGCTTATCTCGGGCAGTCGCTACCTACGAGCAGTACTTC.

This clonotype was found a few times. The J gene is TRBJ2-5, the V gene TRBV12-3 or TRBV12-4, with 8 nucleotides matching TRBD2. The CDR3 runs to 15 residues. The ends lost 3 bases at V and 1 base at J; junction bases unmatched: 4. The CDR3 DNA sequence: TGTGCCAGCAGTTTTTACACTAGCGGCCAAGAGACCCAGTACTTC. Translating gives CASSFYTSGQETQYF.

V gene TRBV5-1 combines with J gene TRBJ2-1, with 7 positions matching TRBD1. With V trimmed by 9 bases and J by 5 bases, 8 bases remained unmatched. Germline-derived CDR1 and CDR2 are SGHRS and YFSETQ. The CDR3 sequence is 13 residues long. CDR3 nucleotide sequence: TGCGCCACCCAGGGGGTCATGAACAATGAGCAGTTCTTC. It yields the protein CATQGVMNNEQFF.

The sample holds a few counts of this clonotype. The genes are TRBV5-1 and TRBJ1-2, with 7 bases identical to TRBD1. The CDR3 has 13 amino acids. CDR1 SGHRS and CDR2 YFSETQ come from the germline V gene. V trimming: 4 bases; J trimming: 8 bases; junction bases outside the gene matches: 8. CDR3 amino acids: CASSRGQSAGYTF. The CDR3 DNA reads TGCGCCAGCAGCCGGGGACAGTCGGCCGGCTACACCTTC.

The V gene is TRBV6-1, the J gene TRBJ2-3; 8 nucleotides match TRBD2. With V trimmed by 1 base and J by 2 bases, 11 bases remained unmatched. From germline, CDR1 is MNHNS and CDR2 SASEGT. The CDR3 is 18 amino acids. The CDR3, as DNA: TGTGCCAGCAGTGAAGAGGCTCAGGCGGGAGGATCCACAGATACGCAGTATTTT. Translation: CASSEEAQAGGSTDTQYF.